This paragraph reports one TCR beta chain. Its antigen is still unknown. Assay used: immunoSEQ multiplex PCR; TCRdb lists only in-frame clones, some missing. Of 85,000 or so clones listed, 75% to 85% are singletons. The data were taken from a study of cytotoxic CD8 clonotypes in ibrutinib-treated CLL. Study as a whole: Among the patients, some eleven presented as relapsed/refractory and fewer than 16 as treatment-naive; around 18 showed unmutated IGHV. The authors obtained response samples at a median of approximately 12 months of treatment, range 6 to 36.

Between the trimmed V and J ends, which lost 5 bases and 9 bases, there was a span of 17 bases. Germline CDR1 reads SGHTA; CDR2 reads FQGNSA. The CDR3 is made up of 13 amino acids. Study outcomes and limitations: The study found baseline clonality above age-matched healthy donors, tracking circulating CD8+ T-cell counts.

The source of this sequence is a human donor with chronic lymphocytic leukemia. Sequences were derived from PBMCs, sampled after 12 months of ibrutinib treatment. V is TRBV7-2 and J is TRBJ2-7; TRBD2 might be the D (6 bases). The CDR3 sequence is CASSGGKIGGQYF. The CDR3 bases are TGTGCCAGCAGCGGCGGGAAGATAGGCGGGCAGTACTTC.